In its sample, the clone carrying this T cell receptor beta chain was seen a few times. The data derive from a study of blood T cell repertoires in COVID-19. Study as a whole: Acute and convalescent COVID-19 specimens originated in the United States, Italy and Spain.

CDR1 and CDR2 from the germline V gene are SGHRS and YFSETQ. V gave up 0 bases and J gave up 7 bases, with 7 bases separating them. The CDR3 has 13 amino acids. TCRdb keeps only in-frame clones here, not all; method: immunoSEQ multiplex PCR. The sample holds 200,000 or so clones; approximately 84% are singletons and the top ten take less than 6.5%. The rearrangement joins TRBV5-1 to TRBJ2-2; D is perhaps TRBD1 (6 bases). This receptor was obtained from a woman in her sixties or seventies with active or convalescent COVID-19. The sample comprised peripheral blood. Here the CDR3 DNA reads TGCGCCAGCAGCTTGGCACAGGGCGGGGAGCTGTTTTTT. As protein: CASSLAQGGELFF.